This T cell receptor beta chain was identified during a study of blood T cell repertoires in COVID-19. Study in general: The United States, Italy and Spain were the sources of the acute and convalescent COVID-19 samples. PBMCs, B-cell-depleted T cells, or T cells were the source of the cDNA or gDNA that made up the material.

Per the authors' pipeline: By means of reference gene primer amplification, nucleated cell counts were estimated. Profiling relied on immunoSEQ multiplex PCR, and the TCRdb table lists in-frame clones only, not all of them. That table supplies the V and J calls and clone size; D and trimming were determined from the DNA. This table holds 200,000 to 250,000 clones, 80% found once. The clonotype was recovered from a woman between 65 and 79 years old with acute or convalescent COVID-19. Sequenced sample: peripheral blood.

Here the CDR3 reads CASSVGRGLTTDTQYF. CDR3 DNA sequence: TGTGCCAGTAGTGTGGGGAGGGGACTAACCACAGATACGCAGTATTTT. This chain links TRBV19 with TRBJ2-3; TRBD2 aligns across 7 bases. CDR3 size: 16 residues. J lost 2 bases, V lost 5 bases, and 10 bases had no gene match. CDR1 is LNHDA, CDR2 SQIVND, per germline (reference sequence).